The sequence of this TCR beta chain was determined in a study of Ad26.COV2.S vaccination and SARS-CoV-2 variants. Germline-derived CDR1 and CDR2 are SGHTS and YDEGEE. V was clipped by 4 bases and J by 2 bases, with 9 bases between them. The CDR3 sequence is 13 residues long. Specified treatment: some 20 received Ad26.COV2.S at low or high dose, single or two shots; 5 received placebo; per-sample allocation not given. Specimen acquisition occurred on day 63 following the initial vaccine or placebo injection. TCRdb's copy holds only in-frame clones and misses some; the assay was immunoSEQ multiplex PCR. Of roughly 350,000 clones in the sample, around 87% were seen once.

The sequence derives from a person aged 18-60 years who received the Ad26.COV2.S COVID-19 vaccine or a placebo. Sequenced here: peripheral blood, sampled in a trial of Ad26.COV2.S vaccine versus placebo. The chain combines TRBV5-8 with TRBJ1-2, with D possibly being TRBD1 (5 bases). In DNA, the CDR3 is TGTGCCAGCAGCCATCGGGACAACTATGGCTACACCTTC. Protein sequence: CASSHRDNYGYTF.